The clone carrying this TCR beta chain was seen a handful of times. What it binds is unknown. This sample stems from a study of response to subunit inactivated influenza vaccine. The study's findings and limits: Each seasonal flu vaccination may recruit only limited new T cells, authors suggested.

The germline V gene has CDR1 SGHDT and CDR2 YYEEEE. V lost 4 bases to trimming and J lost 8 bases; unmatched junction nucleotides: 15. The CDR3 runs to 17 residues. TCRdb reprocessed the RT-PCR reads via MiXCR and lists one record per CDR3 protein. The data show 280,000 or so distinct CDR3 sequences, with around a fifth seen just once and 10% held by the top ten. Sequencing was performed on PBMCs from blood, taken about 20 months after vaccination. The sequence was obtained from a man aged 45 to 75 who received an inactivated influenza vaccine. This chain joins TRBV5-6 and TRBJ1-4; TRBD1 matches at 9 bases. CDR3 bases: TGTGCCAGCAGCGGCCTAGGGACAGGGATTTACGGCGAAAAACTGTTTTTT. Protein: CASSGLGTGIYGEKLFF.